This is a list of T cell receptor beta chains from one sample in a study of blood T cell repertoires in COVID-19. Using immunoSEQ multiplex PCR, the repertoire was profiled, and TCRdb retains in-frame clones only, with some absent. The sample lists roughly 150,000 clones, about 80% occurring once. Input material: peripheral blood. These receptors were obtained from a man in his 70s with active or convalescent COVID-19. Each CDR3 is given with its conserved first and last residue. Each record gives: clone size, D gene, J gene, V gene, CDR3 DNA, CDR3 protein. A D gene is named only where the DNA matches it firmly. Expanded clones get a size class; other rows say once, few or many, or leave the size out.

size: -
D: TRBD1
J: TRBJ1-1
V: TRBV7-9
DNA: TGTGCCAGCAGCTCACCGCAGGGGGTAGGCACTGAAGCTTTCTTT
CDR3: CASSSPQGVGTEAFF

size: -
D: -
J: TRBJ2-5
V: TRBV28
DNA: TGTGCCAGCAGTTCCTACAGGGAAGAGACCCAGTACTTC
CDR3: CASSSYREETQYF

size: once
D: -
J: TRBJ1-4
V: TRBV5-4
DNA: TGTGCCAGCAGCCCTGGGGGGGTGGGTGAAAAACTGTTTTTT
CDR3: CASSPGGVGEKLFF

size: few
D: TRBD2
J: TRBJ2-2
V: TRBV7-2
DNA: TGTGCCAGCAGCAAAAGGGAGCGGGAGGGGAGCGGGGAGCTGTTTTTT
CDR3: CASSKREREGSGELFF

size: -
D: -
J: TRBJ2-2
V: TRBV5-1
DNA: TGCGCCAGCCGCCGGAACAGAAACACCGGGGAGCTGTTTTTT
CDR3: CASRRNRNTGELFF

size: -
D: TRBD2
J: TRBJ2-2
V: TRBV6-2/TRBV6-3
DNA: TGTGCCACCAGCGGGAGCGGGAGTAACACCGGGGAGCTGTTTTTT
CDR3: CATSGSGSNTGELFF

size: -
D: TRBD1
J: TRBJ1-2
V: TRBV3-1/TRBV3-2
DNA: TGTGCCAGCAGCGGAGGACAGGGCGGCTATGGCTACACCTTC
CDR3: CASSGGQGGYGYTF

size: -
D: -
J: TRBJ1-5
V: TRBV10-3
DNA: TGTGCCATCAGTGAGTCGGGCTTGGCCCAGCATTTT
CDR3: CAISESGLAQHF

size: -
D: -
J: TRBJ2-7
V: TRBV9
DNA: TGTGCCAGCAGCGTAGGTGCAGGGTCGTCTAGCGAGCAGTACTTC
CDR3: CASSVGAGSSSEQYF

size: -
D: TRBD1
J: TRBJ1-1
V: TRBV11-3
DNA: TGTGCCAGCAGCTTAGGAGGGGGCCACACTGAAGCTTTCTTT
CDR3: CASSLGGGHTEAFF

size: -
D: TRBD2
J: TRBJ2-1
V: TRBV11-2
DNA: TGTGCCAGCAGCTTAGGGTTGTCTAGCGGATCATTTGGGCAGTTCTTC
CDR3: CASSLGLSSGSFGQFF

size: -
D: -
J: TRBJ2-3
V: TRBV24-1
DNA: TGTGCCACCAGTGATTCCCGACGGGGGTTGGGGACAGATACGCAGTATTTT
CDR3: CATSDSRRGLGTDTQYF

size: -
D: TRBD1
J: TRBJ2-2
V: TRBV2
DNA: TGTGCCAGCAGTTATGACAGGGCAGAGAACACCGGGGAGCTGTTTTTT
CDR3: CASSYDRAENTGELFF

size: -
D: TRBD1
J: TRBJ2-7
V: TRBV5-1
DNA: TGCGCCAGCAGCTTAAATCCCGGGACAGGCCCCTACGAGCAGTACTTC
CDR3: CASSLNPGTGPYEQYF

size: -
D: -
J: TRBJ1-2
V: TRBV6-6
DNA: TGTGCCAGCAGTTCCACAGGGAACTATGGCTACACCTTC
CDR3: CASSSTGNYGYTF

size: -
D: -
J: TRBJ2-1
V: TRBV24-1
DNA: TGTGCCACCAGTCCCCGGGAGAGCTCCTACAATGAGCAGTTCTTC
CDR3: CATSPRESSYNEQFF

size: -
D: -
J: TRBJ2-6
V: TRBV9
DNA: TGTGCCAGCAGCCCCCGCGGACTCTCGTCTGGGGCCAACGTCCTGACTTTC
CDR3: CASSPRGLSSGANVLTF

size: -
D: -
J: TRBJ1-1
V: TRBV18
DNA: TGTGCCAGCCCGCGGAGCGGGGGGATGAACACTGAAGCTTTCTTT
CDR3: CASPRSGGMNTEAFF

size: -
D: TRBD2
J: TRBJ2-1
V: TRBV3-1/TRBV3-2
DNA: TGTGCCAGCAGCCCGTGGGGGGGTGAGCAGTTCTTC
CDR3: CASSPWGGEQFF

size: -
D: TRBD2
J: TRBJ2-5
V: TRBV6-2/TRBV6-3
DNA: TGTGCCAGCAGTTACTCGACTAGCGGGAGTGAGACCCAGTACTTC
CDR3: CASSYSTSGSETQYF

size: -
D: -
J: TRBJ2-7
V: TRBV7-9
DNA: TGTGCCAGCAGCCCCGACCGGGAGTACGAGCAGTACTTC
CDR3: CASSPDREYEQYF

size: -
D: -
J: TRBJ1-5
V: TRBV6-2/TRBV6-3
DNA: TGTGCCAGCAGTTACTCGGCAAGGGGGAGAGAGCCCCAGCATTTT
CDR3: CASSYSARGREPQHF

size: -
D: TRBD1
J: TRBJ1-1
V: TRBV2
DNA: TGTGCCAGCAGAGCGACAGGGGCGAACACTGAAGCTTTCTTT
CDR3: CASRATGANTEAFF

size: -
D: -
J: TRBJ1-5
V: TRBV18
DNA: TGTGCCAGCTCACCTACCGGGGAGCCCCAGCATTTT
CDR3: CASSPTGEPQHF

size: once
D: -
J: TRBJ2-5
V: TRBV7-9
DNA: TGTGCCAGCAGCTCGCAGACAGTGGAAGAGACCCAGTACTTC
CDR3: CASSSQTVEETQYF

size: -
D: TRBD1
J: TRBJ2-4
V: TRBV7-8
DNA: TGTGCCAGCAGCTTAGGGGGACAGGGGGGCCAAAACATTCAGTACTTC
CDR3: CASSLGGQGGQNIQYF

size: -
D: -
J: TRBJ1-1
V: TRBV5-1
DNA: TGCGCCAGCAGCTTGGCCGGGGGACGGAACACTGAAGCTTTCTTT
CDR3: CASSLAGGRNTEAFF

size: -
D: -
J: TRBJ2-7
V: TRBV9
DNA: TGTGCCAGCAGCGTAGAAGACACGCACTACGAGCAGTACTTC
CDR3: CASSVEDTHYEQYF

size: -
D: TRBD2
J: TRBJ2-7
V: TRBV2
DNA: TGTGCCAGTTCCCCGGGGGGTTTTTACGAGCAGTACTTC
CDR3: CASSPGGFYEQYF

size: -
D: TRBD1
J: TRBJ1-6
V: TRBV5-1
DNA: TGCGCCAGCAGCCCCTTCCCGGACAGGGATAATTCACCCCTCCACTTT
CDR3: CASSPFPDRDNSPLHF

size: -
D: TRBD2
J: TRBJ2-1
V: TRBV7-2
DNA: TGTGCCAGCAGCACGTTATCCGGGACTAGCTACAATGAGCAGTTCTTC
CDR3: CASSTLSGTSYNEQFF

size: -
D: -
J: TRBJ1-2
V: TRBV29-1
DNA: TGCAGCGTTGCAACTGACAGACGGGATGGCTACACCTTC
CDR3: CSVATDRRDGYTF

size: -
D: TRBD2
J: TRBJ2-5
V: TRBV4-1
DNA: TGCGCCAGCAGCCCCTGGTGGGCCAGCGGGGGTAACCAAGAGACCCAGTACTTC
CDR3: CASSPWWASGGNQETQYF

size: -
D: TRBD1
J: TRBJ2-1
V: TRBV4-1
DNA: TGCGCCAGCAGCCACAGACAGGGGGCGGGCGATGAGCAGTTCTTC
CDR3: CASSHRQGAGDEQFF

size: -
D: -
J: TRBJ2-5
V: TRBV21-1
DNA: TGTGCCAGCAGCACAAAGACAGGGCCGGAGACCCAGTACTTC
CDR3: CASSTKTGPETQYF

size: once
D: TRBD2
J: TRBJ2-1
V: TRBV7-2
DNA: TGTGCCAGCAGCCCTCAGCGGGGCTTCGATGAGCAGTTCTTC
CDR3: CASSPQRGFDEQFF

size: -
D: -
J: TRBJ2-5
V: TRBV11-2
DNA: TGTGCCAGCAGCTTTCAGGGGGAGACCCAGTACTTC
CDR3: CASSFQGETQYF

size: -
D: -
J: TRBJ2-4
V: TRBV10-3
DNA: TGTGCCATCAGTGATTCCCTGGCAGGGCCGAACATTCAGTACTTC
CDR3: CAISDSLAGPNIQYF

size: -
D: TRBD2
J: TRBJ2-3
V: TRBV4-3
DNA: TGCGCCAGCAGCCAAGGACTAGCGGGGTTAGATACGCAGTATTTT
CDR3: CASSQGLAGLDTQYF

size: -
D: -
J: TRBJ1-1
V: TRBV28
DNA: TGTGCCAGCCGGGACACGACAACTTTCTTT
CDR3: CASRDTTTFF

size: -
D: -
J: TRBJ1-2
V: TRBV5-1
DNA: TGCGCCAGCAGCTTTTCACAAGGAGAAAACTATGGCTACACCTTC
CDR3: CASSFSQGENYGYTF

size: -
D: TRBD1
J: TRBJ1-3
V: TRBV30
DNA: TGTGCCTGGAGGAGACAGGGGGCTTCCTCTGGAAACACCATATATTTT
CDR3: CAWRRQGASSGNTIYF

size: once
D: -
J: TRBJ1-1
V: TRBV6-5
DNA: TGTGCCAGCAGTAAACAGGGAGACGCAACTGAAGCTTTCTTT
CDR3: CASSKQGDATEAFF

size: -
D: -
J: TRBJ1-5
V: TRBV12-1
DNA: TGTGCCAGCAGCGGGGGCCTTAGGGAAGATCATCAGCCCCAGCATTTT
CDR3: CASSGGLREDHQPQHF

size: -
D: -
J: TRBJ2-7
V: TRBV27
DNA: TGTGCCAGCAGCCCGACCGACAGGCTCCTATACGAGCAGTACTTC
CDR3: CASSPTDRLLYEQYF

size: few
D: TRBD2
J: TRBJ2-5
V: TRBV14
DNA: TGTGCCAGCAGCCAAGGGACTAGCGGGGGAATAAGAGAGACCCAGTACTTC
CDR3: CASSQGTSGGIRETQYF

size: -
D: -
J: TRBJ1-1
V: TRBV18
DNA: TGTGCCAGCTCCCCCCGGACTGAAGCTTTCTTT
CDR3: CASSPRTEAFF

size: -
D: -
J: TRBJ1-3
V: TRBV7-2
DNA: TGTGCCAGCAGCTTAGGGCCCTCTGGAAACACCATATATTTT
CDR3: CASSLGPSGNTIYF

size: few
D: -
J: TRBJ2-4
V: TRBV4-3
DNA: TGCGCCAGCAGCCACACTAACAAAAACATTCAGTACTTC
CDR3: CASSHTNKNIQYF

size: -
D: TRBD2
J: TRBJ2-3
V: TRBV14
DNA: TGTGCCAGCAGCCACTGGACTAGAGGAGATACGCAGTATTTT
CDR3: CASSHWTRGDTQYF

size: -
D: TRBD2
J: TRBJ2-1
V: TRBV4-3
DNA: TGCGCCAGCAGCCAAGGGCCAGCGGGAGACCCGAGCTCCTACAATGAGCAGTTCTTC
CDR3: CASSQGPAGDPSSYNEQFF

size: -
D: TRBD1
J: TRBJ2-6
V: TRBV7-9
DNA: TGTGCCAGAGCCGGGACAGGGGGCTCTGGGGCCAACGTCCTGACTTTC
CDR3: CARAGTGGSGANVLTF

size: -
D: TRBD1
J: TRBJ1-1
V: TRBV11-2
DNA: TGTGCCAGCAGCTTCCTCAGGGGGTTAGGAGCTTTCTTT
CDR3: CASSFLRGLGAFF

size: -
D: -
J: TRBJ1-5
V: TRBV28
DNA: TGTGCCAGCAGTTTATGGCCCGGGACAAGTTATAGCAATCAGCCCCAGCATTTT
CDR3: CASSLWPGTSYSNQPQHF

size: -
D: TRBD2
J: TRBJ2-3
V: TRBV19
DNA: TGTGCCAGTAGTCCTCAAGCGGGGACGCCCACAGATACGCAGTATTTT
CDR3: CASSPQAGTPTDTQYF

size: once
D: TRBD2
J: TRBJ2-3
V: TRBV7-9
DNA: TGTGCCAGCAGCCCGTTAGCGGGAGCCACAGATACGCAGTATTTT
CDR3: CASSPLAGATDTQYF

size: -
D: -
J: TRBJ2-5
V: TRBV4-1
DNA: TGCGCCAGCAGCCTTAACCCCAGGGGCAAAAAAGAGACCCAGTACTTC
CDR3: CASSLNPRGKKETQYF

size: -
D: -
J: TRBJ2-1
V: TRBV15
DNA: TGTGCCACCAGGGTCAGGAGGGCATACAATGAGCAGTTCTTC
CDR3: CATRVRRAYNEQFF

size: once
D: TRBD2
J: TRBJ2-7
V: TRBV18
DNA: TGTGCCAGCTCACAAACCGGGACTAGCGGGAGATACGAGCAGTACTTC
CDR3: CASSQTGTSGRYEQYF